What follows are 18 T cell receptor beta chains derived from one specimen sequenced in a study of siplizumab effects on memory and regulatory T cells. The table came from immunoSEQ multiplex PCR; TCRdb's copy has only in-frame clones and leaves some out. The repertoire consists of about 110,000 clones, with roughly 94% occurring once and the leading ten covering 0.65% to 0.9%. Sequenced sample: Tregs sorted from blood. These receptors all stem from a human donor in good health.

V gene TRBV15 combines with J gene TRBJ2-7; maybe TRBD2 (6 bases). This CDR3 contains 12 residues. Germline V CDR1 and CDR2: LNHNV, YYDKDF (reference sequence). V was cut by 5 bases and J by 8 bases, with 13 bases left in between. CDR3 DNA sequence: TGTGCCACCAGCCGGGACTTCGGCCAGCAGTACTTC. The encoded protein is CATSRDFGQQYF.

The CDR3 coding sequence is TGTGCCAGCAGTTTATATGGGACAAACTATGGCTACACCTTC. Its translation: CASSLYGTNYGYTF. This chain connects TRBV27 to TRBJ1-2; a possible D gene is TRBD1 (6 bases). CDR3 length: 14 amino acids. The germline gives CDR1 MNHEY, CDR2 SMNVEV (reference sequence). Between the trimmed V and J ends, which lost 1 base and 2 bases, there was a span of 8 bases.

The chain couples TRBV11-2 to TRBJ2-7, with TRBD2 identical over 15 bases. This CDR3 is built from 15 residues. The trim removed 5 bases at V and 7 bases at J, leaving 6 bases unmatched. CDR1 is SGHAT and CDR2 is FQNNGV in the germline V gene. The CDR3 sequence: CASSLGLAGGIEQYF. The DNA of the CDR3 is TGTGCCAGCAGCCTCGGACTAGCGGGAGGGATTGAGCAGTACTTC.

J is TRBJ2-1 and V is TRBV9, with 9 bases fitting TRBD1. Germline values: CDR1 SGDLS, CDR2 YYNGEE. Trimming took 0 bases from V and 3 from J; bases not matched to a gene: 1. CDR3 size: 15 residues. Here the CDR3 reads CASSVGDRDYNEQFF. CDR3 nucleotide sequence: TGTGCCAGCAGCGTAGGGGACAGGGACTACAATGAGCAGTTCTTC.

V usage is TRBV5-1 and J usage is TRBJ1-1; D gene ambiguous. Germline V gives CDR1 SGHRS, CDR2 YFSETQ. Trimming shortened V by 3 bases and J by 4 bases, and 16 bases separated the two germline ends. The CDR3 length is 15 residues. The CDR3 coding sequence is TGCGCCAGCAGCTCGGCGGTTTTCCTTGGCACTGAAGCTTTCTTT. It yields the protein CASSSAVFLGTEAFF.

This chain links TRBV7-8 with TRBJ2-5; D remains ambiguous. The last part of the DNA fits TRBJ2-7 better; the J call may be wrong. The CDR3 is 12 amino acids. In germline, CDR1 is SGHVS, CDR2 FQNEAQ. The CDR3 DNA follows: TGTGCCAGCAGCTCGACACCCTACGAGCAGTACTTC. Translated: CASSSTPYEQYF.

This chain links TRBV28 with TRBJ2-1, with 11 bases aligning to TRBD2. This CDR3 region has 17 residues. The J segment lost 4 bases and the V segment lost 4 bases, leaving 9 bases of the junction unmatched. Germline lookup yields CDR1 MDHEN and CDR2 SYDVKM. CDR3: CASSSSSGGALYNEQFF. DNA of the CDR3: TGTGCCAGCAGTTCCAGTAGCGGGGGGGCCTTGTACAATGAGCAGTTCTTC.

The chain is built from TRBV6-6 and TRBJ1-1, with a possible D match to TRBD1 (5 bases). There are 14 residues in the CDR3. Trimming cost V 5 bases and J 0 bases, with 10 bases left between them. CDR1 is MNHNY, CDR2 SVGAGI, per germline (reference sequence). This chain's CDR3 is CASSQGLMNTEAFF. The CDR3 bases are TGTGCCAGCAGTCAGGGACTGATGAACACTGAAGCTTTCTTT.

The V call is TRBV2, the J call TRBJ1-2; D uncertain. Trimming took 10 bases from V and 4 from J, leaving 19 bases between them. This CDR3 is 14 amino acids long. CDR1 and CDR2 from the germline V gene are SNHLY and FYNNEI. The CDR3 protein is CATPMTGLGYGYTF. The CDR3 DNA is TGTGCCACCCCCATGACGGGGTTAGGCTATGGCTACACCTTC.

This chain links TRBV5-8 with TRBJ1-5; D is unclear. Trimming shortened V by 4 bases and J by 0 bases, and 11 bases separated the two germline ends. The CDR3 covers 15 residues. Germline V lookup: CDR1 SGHTS, CDR2 YDEGEE. Here the CDR3 DNA reads TGTGCCAGCAGCCAGAGACAATATAGCAATCAGCCCCAGCATTTT. Translated: CASSQRQYSNQPQHF.

This chain links TRBV6-6 with TRBJ1-3; D not certain. CDR3 size: 13 residues. Germline V gene sequence: CDR1 MNHNY, CDR2 SVGAGI (reference sequence). V lost 7 bases and J lost 0, with 7 bases in between. CDR3 protein: CASKVLSGNTIYF. In DNA, the CDR3 is TGTGCCAGCAAAGTCCTCTCTGGAAACACCATATATTTT.

The rearrangement links TRBV7-3 to TRBJ2-4; TRBD2 matches at 9 bases. CDR3 length equals 13 residues. The V gene end was trimmed by 2 bases and the J gene end by 7 bases; junction bases not matched to a gene: 0. The germline CDR1 and CDR2 sequences are SGHTA and FQGTGA. The chain's CDR3 is CASSLLAGNIQYF. CDR3 DNA sequence: TGTGCCAGCAGCTTACTAGCGGGGAACATTCAGTACTTC.

The CDR3 spells CASSSGTAPGYTF. In nucleotides, the CDR3 is TGTGCCAGCTCATCCGGGACCGCCCCTGGCTACACCTTC. The rearrangement uses TRBV18 and TRBJ1-2; perhaps TRBD1 as D (5 bases). The CDR3 length is 13 residues. The V end was cut by 5 bases, the J end by 7 bases, with 14 bases between. The germline CDR1 and CDR2 sequences are KGHSH and LQKENI.

This clone was observed a single time. V and J are TRBV29-1 and TRBJ2-5; D not certain. Germline assignment: CDR1 SQVTM and CDR2 ANQGSEA. This CDR3 spans 14 amino acids. Trimming shortened V by 6 bases and J by 1 base, and 15 bases separated the two germline ends. The CDR3 region has the DNA TGCAGCGTCCCGGACGGTTTTTCCCAAGAGACCCAGTACTTC. Its translation is CSVPDGFSQETQYF. The full variable domain, in which reference TRBV29-1 and TRBJ2-5 provide the parts outside the CDR3, is SAVISQKPSRDICQRGTSLTIQCQVDSQVTMMFWYRQQPGQSLTLIATANQGSEATYESGFVIDKFPISRPNLTFSTLTVSNMSPEDSSIYLCSVPDGFSQETQYFGPGTRLLVL.

This chain joins TRBV2 and TRBJ2-7, with 7 positions matching TRBD1. Germline lookup yields CDR1 SNHLY and CDR2 FYNNEI. The CDR3 extends over 19 amino acids. The junction had 23 bases not matched to a gene; V was cut back by 8 bases and J by 1 base. CDR3 loop: CASLARRTGASQFSYEQYF. For the CDR3, the DNA is TGTGCCAGCCTTGCCCGGCGCACAGGGGCCTCTCAATTTTCCTACGAGCAGTACTTC.

The chain recombines TRBV4-2 with TRBJ2-5; 8 bases fit TRBD2. V dropped 1 base and J dropped 5; count of bases not matched to a gene: 12. The CDR3 contains 17 residues. Germline CDR1 LGHNA, CDR2 YNFKEQ. The CDR3 is CASSQVPSSGSGETQYF. The CDR3 region has the DNA TGTGCCAGCAGCCAAGTCCCTTCAAGCGGGAGTGGGGAGACCCAGTACTTC.

The chain carries TRBV6-5 and TRBJ2-7; TRBD2 matches at 9 bases. Looked up from germline, CDR1 is MNHEY and CDR2 is SVGAGI. There are 15 residues in the CDR3. The junction had 5 bases not matched to a gene; V was cut back by 2 bases and J by 3 bases. CDR3 protein: CASSYRAGGGYEQYF. Here the CDR3 DNA reads TGTGCCAGCAGTTACCGAGCGGGAGGAGGCTACGAGCAGTACTTC.

The chain is built from TRBV9 and TRBJ2-1; D is uncertain. Germline loops: CDR1 SGDLS, CDR2 YYNGEE. The CDR3 consists of 11 residues. Trimming cost V 4 bases and J 2 bases, with 1 base left between them. The CDR3 sequence: CASSTYNEQFF. CDR3 nucleotides: TGTGCCAGCAGCACCTACAATGAGCAGTTCTTC.